The next 22 T cell receptor beta chains were all read from a single sample in a study of T cell responses to AZD1222 COVID-19 vaccine. The repertoire was sequenced with immunoSEQ multiplex PCR; TCRdb's copy has only in-frame clones and lacks some. The top ten clones hold roughly 14% of a sample with about 50,000 clones, 88% of them seen once. This specimen consisted of peripheral blood, obtained on day 0 of AZD1222 vaccination. The receptors here all came from an adult in good health.

The chain carries TRBV9 and TRBJ2-7; no reliable D call. This CDR3 has 16 residues. In germline, CDR1 is SGDLS, CDR2 YYNGEE. The V end was cut by 0 bases, the J end by 4 bases, with 17 bases between. The CDR3 DNA follows: TGTGCCAGCAGCGTAGGGCCAGCGCTAGGCCTTTACGAGCAGTACTTC. Translating it yields CASSVGPALGLYEQYF.

The chain carries TRBV3-1 (or the pseudogene TRBV3-2) and TRBJ1-4, with D maybe TRBD1 (6 bases). Germline CDR1 reads LGHDT; CDR2 reads YNNKEL (reference sequence). Trimming pared 1 base from V and 0 bases from J, leaving 24 bases between. The length of the CDR3 is 21 residues. The CDR3 loop reads CASSQGLIGQRLLATNEKLFF. The CDR3 DNA follows: TGTGCCAGCAGCCAAGGGTTAATCGGACAGCGCCTGCTTGCAACTAATGAAAAACTGTTTTTT.

This clone was counted a single time. V gene TRBV5-4 combines with J gene TRBJ2-2; 9 nucleotides align to TRBD1. With 4 bases clipped from V and 7 bases from J, the junction kept 8 bases outside the gene matches. The CDR3 runs 15 residues. Germline V gene sequence: CDR1 SGHNT, CDR2 YYREEE (reference sequence). The CDR3 DNA reads TGTGCCAGCAGCGCGGGACAGGGTGTTGTCGGGGAGCTGTTTTTT. Amino acids: CASSAGQGVVGELFF.

The chain is built from TRBV27 and TRBJ2-5; no definite D call. Germline V gene sequence: CDR1 MNHEY, CDR2 SMNVEV (reference sequence). Trimming took off 7 bases at V and 2 bases at J, with 11 bases between the two ends. The length of the CDR3 is 13 residues. The CDR3 sequence: CASKRRAQETQYF. The DNA of the CDR3 is TGTGCCAGCAAAAGACGAGCACAAGAGACCCAGTACTTC.

This rearrangement joins TRBV13 to TRBJ1-2; the D is unclear. The CDR3 is made up of 15 amino acids. Germline values: CDR1 PRHDT, CDR2 FYEKMQ (reference sequence). Trimming cost V 0 bases and J 2 bases, with 10 bases left between them. In DNA, the CDR3 is TGTGCCAGCAGCTTAGGCCTAGGAGGGAACTATGGCTACACCTTC. Residues: CASSLGLGGNYGYTF.

The V call is TRBV11-3, the J call TRBJ2-7; 7 bases are a match to TRBD2. V lost 5 bases to trimming and J lost 3 bases; unmatched junction nucleotides: 4. CDR3 length: 13 residues. Germline CDR1 and CDR2: SGHNT and YENEEA. CDR3 in DNA: TGTGCCAGCAGCCTTTCGGGAGGCTACGAGCAGTACTTC. It translates to CASSLSGGYEQYF.

The chain uses TRBV10-1 and TRBJ2-2; D assignment may be TRBD1 or TRBD2 (5 bases each). V gave up 0 bases and J gave up 0 bases, with 29 bases separating them. The germline V gene has CDR1 WNHNN and CDR2 SYGVQD (reference sequence). The CDR3 covers 23 residues. CDR3 protein: CASSESDPTPLKKPGPNTGELFF. CDR3 DNA: TGCGCCAGCAGTGAGTCGGATCCGACGCCATTAAAAAAACCGGGGCCGAACACCGGGGAGCTGTTTTTT.

The V call is TRBV11-3, the J call TRBJ2-1; D not resolved. Trimming removed 9 bases from V and 0 bases from J, with 15 bases in between. There are 15 residues in the CDR3. Germline V lookup: CDR1 SGHNT, CDR2 YENEEA. CDR3 sequence: CASFGTRSSYNEQFF. In DNA, the CDR3 is TGTGCCAGTTTCGGTACCCGTAGCTCCTACAATGAGCAGTTCTTC.

V gene TRBV6-6 combines with J gene TRBJ2-3; 12 bases align to TRBD2. With V trimmed by 10 bases and J by 2 bases, 4 bases remained unmatched. This CDR3 has 14 amino acids. The germline V gene has CDR1 MNHNY and CDR2 SVGAGI (reference sequence). Here the CDR3 DNA reads TGTGCCACCCGACTAGCGGGAGACACAGATACGCAGTATTTT. As protein: CATRLAGDTDTQYF.

This rearrangement joins TRBV30 to TRBJ1-6; D is perhaps TRBD1 (6 bases). V lost 3 bases to trimming and J lost 5 bases, with 11 bases between them. This CDR3 has 14 amino acids. The V gene's germline CDR1 is GTSNPN and CDR2 SVGIG (reference sequence). CDR3: CAWSGGTNNSPLHF. DNA for the CDR3: TGTGCCTGGAGCGGCGGGACAAATAATTCACCCCTCCACTTT.

This clone showed up just once. The rearrangement links TRBV27 to TRBJ2-2, with TRBD2 matching over 8 bases. The CDR3 runs 16 residues. Germline lookup yields CDR1 MNHEY and CDR2 SMNVEV (reference sequence). V shed 3 bases and J 4 bases; nucleotides not matched to a gene: 7. DNA for the CDR3: TGTGCCAGCAGTTTCTCATCGGGGACTAGCACCGGGGAGCTGTTTTTT. As protein: CASSFSSGTSTGELFF.

Turning to this clone: Additional DNA sequences in this sample encode the identical CDR3. The chain is built from TRBV5-1 and TRBJ2-1; 7 bases fit TRBD2. Germline-derived CDR1 and CDR2 are SGHRS and YFSETQ. This CDR3 region has 15 residues. J lost 0 bases, V lost 0 bases, and 0 bases had no gene match. CDR3 nucleotides: TGCGCCAGCAGCTTGGGCGGGAGCTCCTACAATGAGCAGTTCTTC. Its protein is CASSLGGSSYNEQFF.

The chain couples TRBV7-3 to TRBJ2-7; D may be TRBD2 (5 bases). The CDR3 spans 15 residues. Germline assignment: CDR1 SGHTA and CDR2 FQGTGA. The V end lost 5 bases, the J end lost 2 bases, and 16 bases lay between the germline ends. DNA for the CDR3: TGTGCCAGCAGCGCCCACCCGGGGTCGGCCTACGAGCAGTACTTC. Translated, it gives CASSAHPGSAYEQYF.

This chain links TRBV6-5 with TRBJ1-5; TRBD1 agrees at 7 bases. This CDR3 spans 13 amino acids. Looked up from germline, CDR1 is MNHEY and CDR2 is SVGAGI. V was clipped by 7 bases and J by 7 bases; unmatched bases: 7. The CDR3 nucleotides are TGTGCCAGCAAGGCCGACAGGGCCCAGCCCCAGCATTTT. It translates to CASKADRAQPQHF.

V gene TRBV21-1 combines with J gene TRBJ2-1; the table names TRBD2, a call not compared with the DNA. TRBV21-1 is reported as a pseudogene. The CDR3 has 12 residues. This chain's CDR3 is CASSCGGTRQFF. CDR3 bases: TGTGCCAGCAGCTGTGGCGGGACCCGCCAGTTCTTC.

The chain combines TRBV5-5 with TRBJ1-2; possible D gene TRBD1, 5 bases. Germline V CDR1 and CDR2: SGHKS, YYEKEE (reference sequence). Trimming shortened V by 5 bases and J by 2 bases, and 16 bases separated the two germline ends. The CDR3 has 15 amino acids. The CDR3 protein is CASRRRDGSNYGYTF. CDR3 in DNA: TGTGCCAGCAGACGAAGGGACGGCTCCAACTATGGCTACACCTTC.

This clone was detected a few times. The chain joins TRBV19 to TRBJ1-5, with TRBD1 as a possible D gene (5 bases). V dropped 4 bases and J dropped 6 bases, with 19 bases sitting between them. The CDR3 contains 16 residues. The V gene's germline CDR1 is LNHDA and CDR2 SQIVND (reference sequence). CDR3 DNA sequence: TGTGCCAGTAGTAACACGGCCAGGGTGAGTGGTCAGCCCCAGCATTTT. It encodes CASSNTARVSGQPQHF.

The CDR3 loop is CASSEIQGLGAFF. The CDR3 DNA reads as TGCGCCAGCAGTGAGATTCAGGGACTAGGAGCTTTCTTT. V gene TRBV10-1 combines with J gene TRBJ1-1; D might be TRBD1 (5 bases). Germline values: CDR1 WNHNN, CDR2 SYGVQD (reference sequence). The CDR3 loop spans 13 amino acids. V lost 2 bases and J lost 10, with 14 bases in between.

The chain uses TRBV18 and TRBJ2-1, with no clear D. Trimming took 2 bases from V and 8 from J, leaving 19 bases between them. The CDR3 length is 16 residues. Germline V gene sequence: CDR1 KGHSH, CDR2 LQKENI. This CDR3 reads CASSPRSVGPSDEQFF. CDR3 DNA: TGTGCCAGCTCACCAAGGTCAGTAGGTCCGTCGGATGAGCAGTTCTTC.

This clone came up once. The chain combines TRBV6-2 or TRBV6-3 with TRBJ2-1; the D is unclear. The CDR3 covers 12 residues. V lost 4 bases and J 4 bases, leaving 5 bases between the germline ends. Germline CDR1 is MNHEY and CDR2 is SVGEGT. The CDR3 nucleotides are TGTGCCAGCAGTTCAGGATACAATGAGCAGTTCTTC. Encoded protein: CASSSGYNEQFF.

The chain has TRBV29-1 and TRBJ2-1, with 7 bases fitting TRBD1. With V trimmed by 4 bases and J by 2 bases, 2 bases remained unmatched. From germline, CDR1 is SQVTM and CDR2 ANQGSEA. The CDR3 spans 13 residues. The chain's CDR3 is CSVGQGAYNEQFF. CDR3 in DNA: TGCAGCGTTGGGCAGGGGGCCTACAATGAGCAGTTCTTC.

The J gene is TRBJ2-3, the V gene TRBV2; TRBD2 matches 8 bases. The V gene's germline CDR1 is SNHLY and CDR2 FYNNEI. The length of the CDR3 is 15 residues. V gave up 6 bases and J gave up 4 bases; unmatched junction bases: 9. CDR3 amino acids: CASSSEAGVADTQYF. DNA for the CDR3: TGTGCCAGCAGCAGCGAAGCGGGAGTAGCAGATACGCAGTATTTT.